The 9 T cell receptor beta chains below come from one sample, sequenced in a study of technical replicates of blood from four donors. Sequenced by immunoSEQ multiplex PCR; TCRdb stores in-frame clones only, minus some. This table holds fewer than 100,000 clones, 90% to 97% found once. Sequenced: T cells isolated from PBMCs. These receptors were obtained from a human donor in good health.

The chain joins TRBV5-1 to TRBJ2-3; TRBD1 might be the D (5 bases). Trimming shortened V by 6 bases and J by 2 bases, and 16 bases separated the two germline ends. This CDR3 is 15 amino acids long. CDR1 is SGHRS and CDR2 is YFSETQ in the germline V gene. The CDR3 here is CASNPDTSSTDTQYF. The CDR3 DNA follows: TGCGCCAGCAACCCGGACACATCCTCCACAGATACGCAGTATTTT.

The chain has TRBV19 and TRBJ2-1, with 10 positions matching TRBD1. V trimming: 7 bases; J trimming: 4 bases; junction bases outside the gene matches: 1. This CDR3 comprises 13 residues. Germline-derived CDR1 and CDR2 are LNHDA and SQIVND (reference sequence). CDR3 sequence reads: CASTGQGYNEQFF. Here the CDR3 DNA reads TGTGCCAGTACGGGACAGGGGTACAATGAGCAGTTCTTC.

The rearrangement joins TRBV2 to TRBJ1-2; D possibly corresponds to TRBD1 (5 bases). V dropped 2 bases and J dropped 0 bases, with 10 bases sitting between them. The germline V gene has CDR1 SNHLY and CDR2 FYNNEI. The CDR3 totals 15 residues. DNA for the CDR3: TGTGCCAGCAGTGAAAAGACAGTAGCTAACTATGGCTACACCTTC. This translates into CASSEKTVANYGYTF. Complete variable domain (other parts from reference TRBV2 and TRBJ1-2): EPEVTQTPSHQVTQMGQEVILRCVPISNHLYFYWYRQILGQKVEFLVSFYNNEISEKSEIFDDQFSVERPDGSNFTLKIRSTKLEDSAMYFCASSEKTVANYGYTFGSGTRLTVV.

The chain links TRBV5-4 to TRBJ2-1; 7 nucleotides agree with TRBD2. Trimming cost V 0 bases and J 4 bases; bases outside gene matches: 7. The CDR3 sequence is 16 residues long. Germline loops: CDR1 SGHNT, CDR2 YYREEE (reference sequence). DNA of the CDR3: TGTGCCAGCAGCTTGGAGGTGGGAGCGGGGTACAATGAGCAGTTCTTC. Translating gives CASSLEVGAGYNEQFF.

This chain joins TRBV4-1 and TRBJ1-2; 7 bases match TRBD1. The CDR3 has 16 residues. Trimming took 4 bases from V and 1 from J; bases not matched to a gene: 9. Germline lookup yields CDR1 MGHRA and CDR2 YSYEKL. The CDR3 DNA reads TGCGCCAGCAGCCCTTCCGGACAGGCCTATAACTATGGCTACACCTTC. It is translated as CASSPSGQAYNYGYTF.

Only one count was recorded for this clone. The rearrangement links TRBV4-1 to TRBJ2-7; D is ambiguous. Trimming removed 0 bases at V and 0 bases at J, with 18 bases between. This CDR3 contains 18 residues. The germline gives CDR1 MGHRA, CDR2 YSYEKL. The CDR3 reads CASSQENLVTRSSYEQYF. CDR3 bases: TGCGCCAGCAGCCAAGAAAACTTGGTGACGAGGAGCTCCTACGAGCAGTACTTC.

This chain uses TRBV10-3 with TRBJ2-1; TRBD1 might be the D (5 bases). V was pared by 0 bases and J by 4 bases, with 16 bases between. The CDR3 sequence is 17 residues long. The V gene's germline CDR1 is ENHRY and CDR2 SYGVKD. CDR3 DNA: TGTGCCATCAGTGAGTCGGTGGCAGGGAATGGGTACAATGAGCAGTTCTTC. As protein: CAISESVAGNGYNEQFF.

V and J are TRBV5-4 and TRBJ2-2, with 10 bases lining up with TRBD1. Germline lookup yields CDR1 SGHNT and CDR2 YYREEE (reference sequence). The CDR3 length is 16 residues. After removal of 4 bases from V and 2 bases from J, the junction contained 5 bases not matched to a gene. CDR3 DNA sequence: TGTGCCAGCAGCCTCGGACAGGGGGGAAACACCGGGGAGCTGTTTTTT. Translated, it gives CASSLGQGGNTGELFF.

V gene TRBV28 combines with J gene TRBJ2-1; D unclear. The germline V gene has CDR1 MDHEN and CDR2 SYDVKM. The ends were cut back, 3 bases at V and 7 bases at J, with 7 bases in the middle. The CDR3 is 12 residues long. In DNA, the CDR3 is TGTGCCAGCAGTTTGTCCGAGAATGAGCAGTTCTTC. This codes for CASSLSENEQFF.